The 21 T cell receptor beta chains given below trace back to one sample, sequenced in a study of blood T cell repertoires in COVID-19. Data came from immunoSEQ multiplex PCR; TCRdb stores just in-frame clones and leaves some out. The sample includes roughly 260,000 clones, 80% to 95% of them seen just once. The sample consisted of peripheral blood. These receptors originate from a person aged 18 to 35 with COVID-19, enrolled during active disease.

The rearrangement uses TRBV27 and TRBJ2-2; D is possibly TRBD2 (5 bases). Germline V gene data show CDR1 as MNHEY and CDR2 as SMNVEV (reference sequence). The CDR3 has 16 amino acids. The germline V and J ends were trimmed by 5 bases and 2 bases, with 15 bases remaining between them. The CDR3 nucleotides read TGTGCCAGCAGTATTCGGACTTCTGTTAACACCGGGGAGCTGTTTTTT. It encodes CASSIRTSVNTGELFF.

The gene calls are TRBV3-1 (or the pseudogene TRBV3-2) and TRBJ1-1; weak D call: TRBD1 (5 bases). This CDR3 region has 15 residues. Germline V gives CDR1 LGHDT, CDR2 YNNKEL (reference sequence). V gave up 0 bases and J gave up 2 bases, with 10 bases separating them. The CDR3 spells CASSQDLGENTEAFF. The CDR3 DNA reads TGTGCCAGCAGCCAAGATCTAGGGGAAAACACTGAAGCTTTCTTT.

A few counts support this clone. The chain is built from TRBV6-1 and TRBJ2-1; D is possibly TRBD1 (5 bases). The CDR3 contains 12 residues. Trimming removed 2 bases from V and 15 bases from J, with 14 bases in between. Germline assignment: CDR1 MNHNS and CDR2 SASEGT. CDR3 nucleotides: TGTGCCAGCAGTGAAAAAGGGGTATCGCTGTTCTTC. Translation: CASSEKGVSLFF.

This clone has a single count. The chain joins TRBV25-1 to TRBJ2-1; 10 nucleotides agree with TRBD2. The CDR3 extends over 15 amino acids. Germline assignment: CDR1 MGHDK and CDR2 SYGVNS. V trimming: 5 bases; J trimming: 7 bases; junction bases outside the gene matches: 8. CDR3 protein: CASSRTSGAGNEQFF. CDR3 nucleotide sequence: TGTGCCAGCAGTAGAACTAGCGGGGCCGGGAATGAGCAGTTCTTC.

The chain couples TRBV18 to TRBJ2-3, with 8 bases lining up with TRBD2. Germline CDR1 reads KGHSH; CDR2 reads LQKENI. The CDR3 has 17 amino acids. The junction had 10 bases not matched to a gene; V was cut back by 2 bases and J by 3 bases. The CDR3 DNA follows: TGTGCCAGCTCACCATCAACCGGGACTAGTATAACAGATACGCAGTATTTT. As protein: CASSPSTGTSITDTQYF.

The rearrangement links TRBV2 to TRBJ1-1; no reliable D call. The CDR3 runs 15 residues. Germline V gene data show CDR1 as SNHLY and CDR2 as FYNNEI. The ends were cut back, 2 bases at V and 3 bases at J, with 13 bases in the middle. Here the CDR3 reads CASSENRGLYTEAFF. The DNA for the CDR3 is TGTGCCAGCAGTGAAAACCGAGGGCTATACACTGAAGCTTTCTTT.

CDR3 protein: CAIGNRGLSNQPQHF. The DNA of the CDR3 is TGTGCCATCGGGAACAGGGGGCTGAGCAATCAGCCCCAGCATTTT. This sequence joins TRBV10-3 and TRBJ1-5, with 9 bases fitting TRBD1. There are 15 residues in the CDR3. Trimming at V came to 8 bases and at J to 1 base, leaving 6 bases not matched to a gene. The germline V gene encodes CDR1 ENHRY and CDR2 SYGVKD.

Only one count was recorded for this clone. This chain uses TRBV4-3 with TRBJ2-1, with 7 positions matching TRBD2. The germline V gene encodes CDR1 LGHNA and CDR2 YSLEER. There are 15 residues in the CDR3. V shed 1 base and J 2 bases; nucleotides not matched to a gene: 2. The CDR3 loop reads CASSQAAGTYNEQFF. The CDR3 DNA sequence: TGCGCCAGCAGCCAAGCAGCGGGGACCTACAATGAGCAGTTCTTC.

The gene calls are TRBV9 and TRBJ2-1, with D perhaps matching TRBD1 (7 bases). The CDR3 runs to 18 residues. Per germline, CDR1 SGDLS and CDR2 YYNGEE. V lost 0 bases to trimming and J lost 5 bases, with 21 bases between them. DNA of the CDR3: TGTGCCAGCAGCGTAGGGAGACAACAGGGGTGGGAGGACAATGAGCAGTTCTTC. Residues: CASSVGRQQGWEDNEQFF. The full variable domain, its missing parts supplied by reference TRBV9 and TRBJ2-1, is DSGVTQTPKHLITATGQRVTLRCSPRSGDLSVYWYQQSLDQGLQFLIQYYNGEERAKGNILERFSAQQFPDLHSELNLSSLELGDSALYFCASSVGRQQGWEDNEQFFGPGTRLTVL.

This chain links TRBV28 with TRBJ2-5, with 9 bases fitting TRBD2. The CDR3 runs to 15 residues. Germline V gene sequence: CDR1 MDHEN, CDR2 SYDVKM. The trim removed 1 base at V and 7 bases at J, leaving 7 bases unmatched. In DNA, the CDR3 is TGTGCCAGCAGTTTATTTGCTAGCGGGGCGTGGACCCAGTACTTC. Encoded protein: CASSLFASGAWTQYF.

In its sample, this clone was seen a few times. V is TRBV27 and J is TRBJ1-6; 10 bases match TRBD1. V gave up 5 bases and J gave up 8 bases; unmatched junction bases: 3. The CDR3 spans 14 residues. From germline, CDR1 is MNHEY and CDR2 SMNVEV (reference sequence). The CDR3 protein is CASSMTGGHSPLHF. Written as DNA, the CDR3 is TGTGCCAGCAGTATGACAGGGGGCCATTCACCCCTCCACTTT.

The gene calls are TRBV24-1 and TRBJ2-3; 11 bases are shared with TRBD2. This CDR3 comprises 17 residues. CDR1 is KGHDR, CDR2 SFDVKD, per germline. The V segment lost 5 bases and the J segment 4 bases; nucleotides outside the gene matches: 10. CDR3 bases: TGTGCCACCAGTGGTGGACTAGCGGGCCGGGGGGCAGATACGCAGTATTTT. Translation gives CATSGGLAGRGADTQYF.

The V call is TRBV7-2, the J call TRBJ2-3; TRBD2 matches 13 bases. This CDR3 spans 17 amino acids. V shed 0 bases, J shed 7 bases, and the junction held 7 bases outside the gene matches. Looked up from germline, CDR1 is SGHTA and CDR2 is FQGNSA. This CDR3 reads CASSLASRTSGSYTQYF. The DNA of the CDR3 is TGTGCCAGCAGCTTAGCGAGTCGGACTAGCGGGAGTTATACGCAGTATTTT.

V is TRBV5-1 and J is TRBJ2-1, with 10 bases identical to TRBD2. The CDR3 extends over 15 amino acids. From germline, CDR1 is SGHRS and CDR2 YFSETQ. V shed 0 bases and J 8 bases; nucleotides not matched to a gene: 5. CDR3 loop: CASSLDSGRWDEQFF. For the CDR3, the DNA is TGCGCCAGCAGCTTGGATAGCGGGAGGTGGGATGAGCAGTTCTTC.

This chain connects TRBV4-1 to TRBJ2-4, with D perhaps matching TRBD1 (6 bases). V lost 1 base to trimming and J lost 0 bases, with 13 bases between them. Germline V CDR1 and CDR2: MGHRA, YSYEKL. The CDR3 is made up of 17 amino acids. CDR3 bases: TGCGCCAGCAGCCAAGTGGGGGCTAGTCTAGCCAAAAACATTCAGTACTTC. Protein: CASSQVGASLAKNIQYF.

The rearrangement links TRBV11-3 to TRBJ2-2; 10 bases map to TRBD1. CDR1 and CDR2 from the germline V gene are SGHNT and YENEEA. This CDR3 comprises 15 residues. V lost 5 bases to trimming and J lost 5 bases; unmatched junction nucleotides: 5. CDR3 coding DNA: TGTGCCAGCAGCAACCGGGACAGGGGTACCGGGGAGCTGTTTTTT. Its protein product is CASSNRDRGTGELFF.

This sequence joins TRBV24-1 and TRBJ2-1, with 7 nucleotides matching TRBD2. CDR1 and CDR2 (germline): KGHDR, SFDVKD. Trimming cost V 3 bases and J 3 bases; bases outside gene matches: 4. This CDR3 contains 15 residues. The CDR3 region is CATSDTTSRYNEQFF. CDR3 coding DNA: TGTGCCACCAGTGATACGACTAGCCGCTACAATGAGCAGTTCTTC.

The chain carries TRBV6-1 and TRBJ1-2; D may be TRBD1 (5 bases). The germline V gene encodes CDR1 MNHNS and CDR2 SASEGT. Trimming left V 4 bases short and J 4 bases short, with 28 bases between. The CDR3 runs 19 residues. The CDR3 region is CASSVRQGASLRGVYGYTF. The CDR3 DNA reads TGTGCCAGCAGTGTCAGGCAAGGGGCAAGTTTGAGAGGAGTCTATGGCTACACCTTC.

The rearrangement uses TRBV24-1 and TRBJ1-5; tentative D call: TRBD1 (6 bases). Between the trimmed V and J ends, which lost 4 bases and 2 bases, there was a span of 11 bases. CDR3 length: 15 residues. Per the germline V gene, CDR1 is KGHDR and CDR2 is SFDVKD. DNA of the CDR3: TGTGCCACCAGTGAGGGGGGGGGCGGCAATCAGCCCCAGCATTTT. Translated: CATSEGGGGNQPQHF.

The table lists this clone with a few counts. The chain uses TRBV6-2 or TRBV6-3 and TRBJ1-5; the match to TRBD1 covers 9 bases. The V segment lost 1 base and the J segment 7 bases; nucleotides outside the gene matches: 5. This CDR3 contains 15 residues. Germline CDR1 MNHEY, CDR2 SVGEGT. The CDR3 sequence: CASSYYRGQGQPQHF. DNA of the CDR3: TGTGCCAGCAGTTACTACAGGGGGCAAGGGCAGCCCCAGCATTTT.

The V call is TRBV5-1, the J call TRBJ1-4; 8 bases are a match to TRBD1. This CDR3 has 16 amino acids. Germline values: CDR1 SGHRS, CDR2 YFSETQ. After removal of 4 bases from V and 10 bases from J, the junction contained 15 bases not matched to a gene. CDR3 coding DNA: TGCGCCAGCAGCGTTGAGATAGGACAGGGATATGGAAAACTGTTTTTT. Translated, it gives CASSVEIGQGYGKLFF.